The next 32 T cell receptor beta chains were all read from a single sample in a study of T cells in Graves' hyperthyroidism and ophthalmopathy. TCR beta CDR3 regions were amplified from RNA. HTBI primers were employed in a first-round RT-PCR of the TCR CDR3. TCRdb passed the multiplex PCR reads through MiXCR, listing each CDR3 protein once. In the table there are 500,000 to 650,000 distinct CDR3 sequences, 17% of which are singletons. Sequencing was done on a sample of blood. The receptors come from a woman aged 18 to 35 with Graves' ophthalmopathy.

This clonotype was counted a single time. The chain is built from TRBV3-1 and TRBJ2-3; the match to TRBD2 covers 9 bases. V gave up 0 bases and J gave up 4 bases; unmatched junction bases: 11. Germline CDR1 is LGHDT and CDR2 is YNNKEL (reference sequence). This CDR3 has 18 amino acids. The CDR3 is CASSQDLAGGRGADTQYF. The CDR3 nucleotides are TGTGCCAGCAGCCAAGATTTGGCGGGGGGGCGGGGTGCAGATACGCAGTATTTT.

About this clonotype itself: One junction end disagrees with the germline gene, perhaps due to a read error. V and J are TRBV5-1 and TRBJ1-2; TRBD1 aligns across 12 bases. This CDR3 contains 16 residues. The germline gives CDR1 SGHRS, CDR2 YFSETQ. The CDR3 DNA follows: TGTGCCAGCAGCTCGACCCGGGACAGGGGGCTCTATGGCTACACCTTC. Translating it yields CASSSTRDRGLYGYTF.

This clonotype was seen ten or more times. This sequence joins TRBV7-3 and TRBJ1-1, with unresolved D. CDR1 and CDR2 (germline): SGHTA, FQGTGA. The CDR3 has 15 residues. The V gene lost 2 bases and the J gene lost 1 base, with 11 bases spanning the gap. CDR3 region: CASSLGSAPNTEAFF. The CDR3 nucleotides are TGTGCCAGCAGCTTAGGGTCAGCACCGAACACTGAAGCTTTCTTT.

The table lists this clonotype with many counts. Written as DNA, the CDR3 is TGTGCCAGCAGCCCGGGACAAATTTACAATGAGCAGTTCTTC. It yields the protein CASSPGQIYNEQFF. The rearrangement joins TRBV7-3 to TRBJ2-1; the D gene is possibly TRBD1 (6 bases). V lost 5 bases and J lost 4, with 12 bases in between. The CDR3 has 14 amino acids. From germline, CDR1 is SGHTA and CDR2 FQGTGA.

Ten or more counts support this clonotype. This chain links TRBV6-1 with TRBJ2-7, with 10 bases lining up with TRBD1. Germline V gives CDR1 MNHNS, CDR2 SASEGT. The CDR3 is made up of 15 amino acids. Trimming cost V 5 bases and J 3 bases; bases outside gene matches: 7. The CDR3 DNA sequence: TGTGCCAGCAGTAGCCGGGACAGGGGCTTCTACGAGCAGTACTTC. Protein: CASSSRDRGFYEQYF.

The chain has TRBV4-1 and TRBJ2-1; TRBD1 agrees at 7 bases. CDR1 is MGHRA, CDR2 YSYEKL, per germline. The CDR3 runs to 15 residues. The V and J ends lost 6 bases and 2 bases, in that order; junction bases with no gene match: 7. The CDR3 DNA is TGCGCCAGCAGGCTGACAGGGACGGCCTACAATGAGCAGTTCTTC. It specifies CASRLTGTAYNEQFF.

The table lists this clonotype with many counts. The chain has TRBV7-3 and TRBJ2-1; TRBD1 might be the D (5 bases). The germline CDR1 and CDR2 sequences are SGHTA and FQGTGA. Trimming cost V 5 bases and J 0 bases, with 17 bases left between them. The CDR3 runs to 17 residues. CDR3 DNA sequence: TGTGCCAGCAGCCCCAGGTCAGGGTCGGGCTCCTACAATGAGCAGTTCTTC. Its protein is CASSPRSGSGSYNEQFF.

This clonotype was recorded a few times. The rearrangement links TRBV3-1 to TRBJ2-5, with D perhaps assigned TRBD1 or TRBD2 (5 bases each). Germline V lookup: CDR1 LGHDT, CDR2 YNNKEL (reference sequence). The CDR3 sequence is 14 residues long. V was clipped by 0 bases and J by 5 bases, with 10 bases between them. CDR3 in amino acids: CASSQDWGYETQYF. DNA of the CDR3: TGTGCCAGCAGCCAAGATTGGGGGTACGAGACCCAGTACTTC.

This clonotype was seen repeatedly, ten times or more. The chain carries TRBV28 and TRBJ2-5, with 11 bases matching TRBD2. The length of the CDR3 is 15 residues. After removal of 4 bases from V and 7 bases from J, the junction contained 8 bases not matched to a gene. Germline CDR1 MDHEN, CDR2 SYDVKM. CDR3 sequence: CASSSLSGRAATQYF. The DNA of the CDR3 is TGTGCCAGCAGTTCTCTTAGCGGGAGGGCCGCGACCCAGTACTTC.

In this sample, this clonotype turned up many times. The chain has TRBV20-1 and TRBJ1-1; maybe TRBD1 (5 bases). The CDR3 is 13 residues long. With 6 bases removed from V and 4 bases from J, the gap between germline ends came to 15 bases. Germline lookup yields CDR1 DFQATT and CDR2 SNEGSKA (reference sequence). CDR3 sequence: CSATPRVGTEAFF. In DNA form, the CDR3 reads TGCAGTGCCACACCCAGGGTGGGCACTGAAGCTTTCTTT.

This clonotype has ten or more counts. The chain uses TRBV12-3 or TRBV12-4 and TRBJ1-2; D is uncertain. The CDR3 is 13 residues long. Trimming left V 6 bases short and J 2 bases short, with 10 bases between. The CDR3 DNA reads as TGTGCCAGCAGACGGGCCTCAAACTATGGCTACACCTTC. Its translation is CASRRASNYGYTF.

This clonotype was counted only a few times. The chain has TRBV4-3 and TRBJ1-2, with 10 positions matching TRBD1. This CDR3 is built from 17 residues. Germline V lookup: CDR1 LGHNA, CDR2 YSLEER. V lost 0 bases, J lost 0 bases, and 4 bases stayed unmatched. The CDR3 nucleotides read TGCGCCAGCAGCCAAGACGGGACAGGGGTACCTAACTATGGCTACACCTTC. It translates to CASSQDGTGVPNYGYTF.

This clonotype was counted ten times or more. The V call is TRBV18, the J call TRBJ1-5; 8 bases align to TRBD1. Germline CDR1 is KGHSH and CDR2 is LQKENI. V trimming: 3 bases; J trimming: 3 bases; junction bases outside the gene matches: 4. CDR3 length equals 15 residues. The CDR3 spells CASSPDREINQPQHF. Written as DNA, the CDR3 is TGTGCCAGCTCACCGGACAGGGAAATCAATCAGCCCCAGCATTTT.

This clonotype was seen at least ten times. The chain combines TRBV11-3 with TRBJ2-3; 10 nucleotides align to TRBD1. This CDR3 spans 21 amino acids. Germline CDR1 SGHNT, CDR2 YENEEA. V trimming: 4 bases; J trimming: 3 bases; junction bases outside the gene matches: 22. The CDR3 sequence is CASSYPEPLVPGQGRTDTQYF. The DNA of the CDR3 is TGTGCCAGCAGCTACCCAGAACCTCTTGTCCCGGGACAGGGGAGGACAGATACGCAGTATTTT.

At least ten counts were recorded for this clonotype. This chain links TRBV6-2 or TRBV6-3 with TRBJ2-1, with a tentative D call TRBD2 (7 bases). Trimming pared 2 bases from V and 1 base from J, leaving 24 bases between. Germline-derived CDR1 and CDR2 are MNHEY and SVGEGT. The CDR3 is made up of 20 amino acids. The CDR3 is CASSYPPDSRGGLSYNEQFF. The CDR3 DNA is TGTGCCAGCAGTTACCCCCCGGATAGTAGGGGGGGCCTTTCCTACAATGAGCAGTTCTTC.

This clonotype was picked up many times. This chain uses TRBV5-1 with TRBJ2-3; 9 bases line up with TRBD1. The CDR3 covers 17 residues. The trim removed 3 bases at V and 4 bases at J, leaving 12 bases unmatched. From germline, CDR1 is SGHRS and CDR2 YFSETQ. CDR3 coding DNA: TGCGCCAGCAGCTCCGGGACAGGGCCCAGCAGCTCAGATACGCAGTATTTT. Translation gives CASSSGTGPSSSDTQYF. Together with reference TRBV5-1 and TRBJ2-3, the CDR3 gives the full variable domain: KAGVTQTPRYLIKTRGQQVTLSCSPISGHRSVSWYQQTPGQGLQFLFEYFSETQRNKGNFPGRFSGRQFSNSRSEMNVSTLELGDSALYLCASSSGTGPSSSDTQYFGPGTRLTVL.

Ten or more counts support this clonotype. The chain joins TRBV2 to TRBJ2-3; 12 positions match TRBD2. Germline V gives CDR1 SNHLY, CDR2 FYNNEI. The CDR3 runs to 15 residues. Trimming at V came to 6 bases and at J to 5 bases, leaving 6 bases not matched to a gene. CDR3 amino acids: CASRERLAGEDTQYF. The CDR3 nucleotides read TGTGCCAGCAGGGAAAGACTAGCGGGGGAAGATACGCAGTATTTT.

This clonotype was recorded at least ten times. The CDR3 loop reads CASSEQGAGSYEQYF. As DNA, the CDR3 is TGTGCCAGCAGCGAACAGGGGGCTGGCTCCTACGAGCAGTACTTC. The rearrangement uses TRBV28 and TRBJ2-7; 9 bases are a match to TRBD1. The germline V gene has CDR1 MDHEN and CDR2 SYDVKM. This CDR3 has 15 residues. V gave up 6 bases and J gave up 0 bases; unmatched junction bases: 6.

This clonotype was detected ten times or more. This chain joins TRBV28 and TRBJ2-7; 9 nucleotides match TRBD1. Germline CDR1 is MDHEN and CDR2 is SYDVKM. J lost 2 bases, V lost 6 bases, and 5 bases had no gene match. This CDR3 region has 14 residues. The CDR3 DNA sequence: TGTGCCAGCAGACTGGACAGGGGCGCCTACGAGCAGTACTTC. This encodes CASRLDRGAYEQYF.

This clonotype has a handful of counts. The rearrangement uses TRBV5-1 and TRBJ2-5, with D perhaps given as TRBD1 or TRBD2 (5 bases each). The V gene's germline CDR1 is SGHRS and CDR2 YFSETQ. This CDR3 has 14 residues. The germline V and J ends were trimmed by 4 bases and 5 bases, with 15 bases remaining between them. In DNA, the CDR3 is TGCGCCAGCAGCCCGGGGACGGGCAGCGAGACCCAGTACTTC. Residues: CASSPGTGSETQYF.

This clonotype was detected many times. This chain links TRBV5-6 with TRBJ1-1; no firm D call. CDR3 length equals 15 residues. The ends were cut back, 0 bases at V and 0 bases at J, with 9 bases in the middle. CDR1 is SGHDT, CDR2 YYEEEE, per germline. The CDR3 nucleotides are TGTGCCAGCAGCTTGGCCGGTCCTTTGAACACTGAAGCTTTCTTT. Its translation is CASSLAGPLNTEAFF.

Ten or more counts support this clonotype. CDR3 sequence (DNA): TGTGCCAGCAGTTTACCTGGACAGGGAGGCTACGAGCAGTACTTC. Residues: CASSLPGQGGYEQYF. The genes are TRBV28 and TRBJ2-7; 8 bases match TRBD1. The J segment lost 3 bases and the V segment lost 2 bases, leaving 6 bases of the junction unmatched. This CDR3 region has 15 residues. Germline V gives CDR1 MDHEN, CDR2 SYDVKM.

For this clonotype: A much bigger clone sits one base away, suggesting this may be a read error. V usage is TRBV7-9 and J usage is TRBJ1-2; maybe TRBD1 (5 bases). The CDR3 is made up of 15 amino acids. CDR1 is SEHNR and CDR2 is FQNEAQ in the germline V gene (reference sequence). The DNA for the CDR3 is TGTGCCCGCAGCTTAGATTCAGGACATAACTATGGCTACACCTTC. Its protein is CARSLDSGHNYGYTF.

This clonotype was seen more than once but under ten times. CDR3 amino acids: CAISGDRGSGGNEQFF. The CDR3 DNA follows: TGTGCCATCAGTGGGGACAGGGGGTCGGGAGGGAATGAGCAGTTCTTC. The V gene is TRBV10-3, the J gene TRBJ2-1, with 11 bases aligning to TRBD1. V lost 4 bases to trimming and J lost 7 bases; unmatched junction nucleotides: 9. CDR1 and CDR2 from the germline V gene are ENHRY and SYGVKD. CDR3 length: 16 residues.

As to this clonotype: Mismatch with germline at one junction end may stem from a read error. V and J are TRBV7-7 and TRBJ2-3; 8 nucleotides agree with TRBD2. The CDR3 has 13 residues. The germline V gene has CDR1 SSHAT and CDR2 FNYEAQ (reference sequence). CDR3 sequence: CASSRGGPDTQYF. The CDR3, as DNA: TGTGCTAGCAGCCGGGGGGGCCCGGATACGCAGTATTTT.

This clonotype was detected many times. The chain uses TRBV7-9 and TRBJ2-3; 8 nucleotides line up with TRBD2. J gave up 2 bases and V 3 bases, and 7 bases lay outside the gene matches. CDR3 length equals 16 residues. The germline V gene has CDR1 SEHNR and CDR2 FQNEAQ (reference sequence). This CDR3 reads CASSFLLAESTDTQYF. The CDR3 DNA reads TGTGCCAGCAGCTTCCTACTAGCGGAGTCCACAGATACGCAGTATTTT.

This chain links TRBV27 with TRBJ2-1, with TRBD2 matching over 11 bases. The germline V gene has CDR1 MNHEY and CDR2 SMNVEV (reference sequence). There are 17 residues in the CDR3. Losses at the gene ends were 5 bases for V and 3 bases for J; bases not matched to a gene: 9. The CDR3 here is CASSLGTSGPVYNEQFF. CDR3 bases: TGTGCCAGCAGTCTCGGGACTAGCGGACCTGTCTACAATGAGCAGTTCTTC.

The rearrangement uses TRBV20-1 and TRBJ2-7, with D perhaps matching TRBD1 (5 bases). V was shortened by 1 base and J by 2 bases, with 9 bases between the two germline ends. Looked up from germline, CDR1 is DFQATT and CDR2 is SNEGSKA (reference sequence). The length of the CDR3 is 13 residues. The chain's CDR3 is CSARAAGPYEQYF. The CDR3 nucleotides read TGCAGTGCTAGAGCGGCAGGGCCCTACGAGCAGTACTTC.

This clonotype was recorded many times. V usage is TRBV3-1 and J usage is TRBJ1-1; D is ambiguous. The V end lost 1 base, the J end lost 1 base, and 7 bases lay between the germline ends. Looked up from germline, CDR1 is LGHDT and CDR2 is YNNKEL (reference sequence). The CDR3 sequence is 14 residues long. CDR3 residues: CASSQGPTNTEAFF. CDR3 in DNA: TGTGCCAGCAGCCAAGGACCTACGAACACTGAAGCTTTCTTT. The full variable domain, completed using reference TRBV3-1 and TRBJ1-1, is DTAVSQTPKYLVTQMGNDKSIKCEQNLGHDTMYWYKQDSKKFLKIMFSYNNKELIINETVPNRFSPKSPDKAHLNLHINSLELGDSAVYFCASSQGPTNTEAFFGQGTRLTVV.

This clonotype appeared a few times. CDR3 sequence reads: CAGTGVGGNEQFF. CDR3 coding DNA: TGTGCCGGAACCGGAGTTGGGGGAAATGAGCAGTTCTTC. This chain joins TRBV30 and TRBJ2-1; D may match TRBD1 or TRBD2 (5 bases each). This CDR3 comprises 13 residues. Looked up from germline, CDR1 is GTSNPN and CDR2 is SVGIG (reference sequence). With 8 bases removed from V and 7 bases from J, the gap between germline ends came to 18 bases. Full variable domain (rest looked up from reference TRBV30 and TRBJ2-1): SQTIHQWPATLVQPVGSPLSLECTVEGTSNPNLYWYRQAAGRGLQLLFYSVGIGQISSEVPQNLSASRPQDRQFILSSKKLLLSDSGFYLCAGTGVGGNEQFFGPGTRLTVL.

This clonotype has only one observation. V and J are TRBV6-2 or TRBV6-3 and TRBJ2-5; 7 bases match TRBD1. J was trimmed by 1 base and V by 5 bases; bases with no gene match: 10. The CDR3 is made up of 16 amino acids. Germline V gives CDR1 MNHEY, CDR2 SVGEGT. CDR3 in DNA: TGTGCCAGCAGTCACCGGGACAGAGTCCTCCAAGAGACCCAGTACTTC. It translates to CASSHRDRVLQETQYF.

The V and J genes are TRBV9 and TRBJ2-7, with a weak D call TRBD2 (5 bases). The J call may be faulty, since TRBJ2-1 better matches the DNA end. CDR3 length: 14 residues. CDR1 is SGDLS and CDR2 is YYNGEE in the germline V gene. The CDR3, as DNA: TGTGCCAGCAGCGTAGCGGAGGCCTCCTACGAGCAGTTCTTC. Translation: CASSVAEASYEQFF.